This passage covers 20 T cell receptor beta chains from one sample sequenced in a study of T cells in Graves' hyperthyroidism and ophthalmopathy. Regions amplified from RNA transcripts were the TCR beta CDR3 regions. During a first-round RT-PCR of the TCR CDR3, the HTBI primer set was used. MiXCR, applied by TCRdb to the multiplex PCR reads, yields one record per CDR3 protein. Of about 290,000 distinct CDR3 sequences in the sample, roughly 17% are singletons; the top ten hold roughly 31%. The sample consisted of blood. The origin of the receptors is a man aged 25 to 40 with Graves' hyperthyroidism.

This clonotype was seen repeatedly, ten times or more. The V gene is TRBV7-2, the J gene TRBJ2-5; tentative D call: TRBD2 (6 bases). Looked up from germline, CDR1 is SGHTA and CDR2 is FQGNSA. There are 13 residues in the CDR3. Trimming pared 8 bases from V and 3 bases from J, leaving 13 bases between. The CDR3 DNA sequence: TGTGCCAGCCAGCGGGCTAGTGAAGAGACCCAGTACTTC. As protein: CASQRASEETQYF.

V gene TRBV7-2 combines with J gene TRBJ1-3; 7 bases are a match to TRBD1. After removal of 5 bases from V and 7 bases from J, the junction contained 2 bases not matched to a gene. Germline CDR1 and CDR2: SGHTA and FQGNSA. The CDR3 is 12 residues long. The CDR3 sequence is CASSHRGNTIYF. The DNA of the CDR3 is TGTGCCAGCAGCCACAGGGGTAACACCATATATTTT.

This clonotype is medium-sized. The J gene is TRBJ2-1, the V gene TRBV12-3 or TRBV12-4; D ambiguous. V was pared by 2 bases and J by 4 bases, with 21 bases between. The CDR3 is 18 amino acids. CDR3 DNA: TGTGCCAGCAGTTTAATTGGCGGATCCCCTAATTCTTACAATGAGCAGTTCTTC. This gives the protein CASSLIGGSPNSYNEQFF.

This clonotype was detected only a few times. The rearrangement links TRBV6-1 to TRBJ1-1, with D possibly TRBD1 on 6 matching bases. CDR3 length equals 14 residues. Per germline, CDR1 MNHNS and CDR2 SASEGT. Trimming took off 6 bases at V and 4 bases at J, with 15 bases between the two ends. The CDR3 DNA sequence: TGTGCCAGCAGGACTACAGGGTTTGGCACTGAAGCTTTCTTT. Translated: CASRTTGFGTEAFF.

The J gene is TRBJ2-7, the V gene TRBV29-1, with D perhaps matching TRBD2 (5 bases). V was clipped by 6 bases and J by 1 base, with 13 bases between them. Germline CDR1 is SQVTM and CDR2 is ANQGSEA. The CDR3 covers 13 residues. This CDR3 reads CSVRTSRSYEQYF. The CDR3 DNA reads as TGCAGCGTCCGGACTTCCCGATCCTACGAGCAGTACTTC.

This clonotype was recorded a few times. V usage is TRBV6-1 and J usage is TRBJ2-7; perhaps TRBD2 as D (6 bases). Germline V gives CDR1 MNHNS, CDR2 SASEGT. The CDR3 covers 15 residues. Trimming pared 2 bases from V and 3 bases from J, leaving 14 bases between. The CDR3 DNA reads TGTGCCAGCAGTGAATCGGGGGTGCCCCTCTACGAGCAGTACTTC. Its translation is CASSESGVPLYEQYF.

The chain employs TRBV2 and TRBJ1-3; weak D call: TRBD1 (6 bases). The V end was cut by 5 bases, the J end by 0 bases, with 14 bases between. Germline loops: CDR1 SNHLY, CDR2 FYNNEI. The length of the CDR3 is 16 residues. CDR3 DNA sequence: TGTGCCAGCAGTCCCCAGAGGGGGGACTCTGGAAACACCATATATTTT. Amino acids: CASSPQRGDSGNTIYF.

V gene TRBV6-1 combines with J gene TRBJ2-7; no clear D. The CDR3 spans 13 residues. Germline values: CDR1 MNHNS, CDR2 SASEGT. The V end lost 6 bases, the J end lost 7 bases, and 16 bases lay between the germline ends. The CDR3 loop reads CASRAGDLMEQYF. The CDR3 coding sequence is TGTGCCAGCAGGGCAGGAGACCTCATGGAGCAGTACTTC.

This clonotype was counted many times. V is TRBV5-1 and J is TRBJ2-1; TRBD1 matches at 7 bases. The CDR3 runs to 14 residues. V dropped 4 bases and J dropped 8; count of bases not matched to a gene: 9. Germline CDR1 reads SGHRS; CDR2 reads YFSETQ. The CDR3 DNA reads TGCGCCAGCAGCCTTCGACAGGGTAGGGATGAGCAGTTCTTC. Translated, it gives CASSLRQGRDEQFF.

This clonotype was found many times. The V gene is TRBV7-8, the J gene TRBJ1-4, with 8 positions matching TRBD1. Germline V CDR1 and CDR2: SGHVS, FQNEAQ. The CDR3 is 14 amino acids. V gave up 6 bases and J gave up 5 bases; unmatched junction bases: 5. The CDR3 reads CASSPRQGNEKLFF. The CDR3 DNA follows: TGTGCCAGCAGTCCGCGACAGGGGAATGAAAAACTGTTTTTT.

This clonotype has a count of ten or more. V usage is TRBV12-3 or TRBV12-4 and J usage is TRBJ2-5; 7 bases agree with TRBD1. V shed 6 bases and J 2 bases; nucleotides not matched to a gene: 3. The CDR3 spans 13 residues. The CDR3 sequence: CASRRQGQETQYF. CDR3 nucleotide sequence: TGTGCCAGCAGGAGACAGGGTCAAGAGACCCAGTACTTC.

This clonotype was detected many times. The chain is built from TRBV28 and TRBJ1-2; TRBD1 agrees at 7 bases. The CDR3 contains 15 residues. Germline trimming cut 2 bases from V and 1 base from J; bases unmatched to any gene: 4. CDR1 is MDHEN and CDR2 is SYDVKM in the germline V gene. The CDR3 sequence: CASSLKGQRNYGYTF. In DNA form, the CDR3 reads TGTGCCAGCAGTTTAAAGGGACAGCGTAACTATGGCTACACCTTC.

DNA for the CDR3: TGTGCCAGCAGCCGTCGGCTACCATATGGCTACACCTTC. Protein product: CASSRRLPYGYTF. The chain couples TRBV14 to TRBJ1-2; D ambiguous. Looked up from germline, CDR1 is SGHDN and CDR2 is FVKESK. Deletions cut 4 bases from V and 5 bases from J, with 11 bases between. The CDR3 covers 13 residues.

This clonotype was detected once. The V and J genes are TRBV20-1 and TRBJ2-5; perhaps TRBD2 as D (6 bases). CDR1 is DFQATT and CDR2 is SNEGSKA in the germline V gene (reference sequence). CDR3 length: 13 amino acids. Trimming cost V 6 bases and J 5 bases, with 16 bases left between them. The CDR3 nucleotides read TGCAGTGCCGACCGGGGGTTATCGGAGACCCAGTACTTC. Translated, it gives CSADRGLSETQYF.

The V and J genes are TRBV11-2 and TRBJ1-6; D might be TRBD1 (5 bases). Trimming shortened V by 3 bases and J by 15 bases, and 12 bases separated the two germline ends. The CDR3 covers 12 residues. CDR1 and CDR2 from the germline V gene are SGHAT and FQNNGV. DNA of the CDR3: TGTGCCAGCAGCTTTGGGGGGGGGAACCTCCACTTT. Translated, it gives CASSFGGGNLHF.

This chain uses TRBV29-1 with TRBJ1-3; D gene uncertain. The ends were cut back, 6 bases at V and 6 bases at J, with 6 bases in the middle. The CDR3 is 10 residues long. Germline-derived CDR1 and CDR2 are SQVTM and ANQGSEA. The CDR3 bases are TGCAGCGTCGAGGAAAACACCATATATTTT. The encoded protein is CSVEENTIYF.

This clonotype was seen more than once but under ten times. The J gene is TRBJ2-6, the V gene TRBV6-1; D is possibly TRBD2 (6 bases). The CDR3 length is 18 residues. Trimming took 7 bases from V and 1 from J, leaving 20 bases between them. Looked up from germline, CDR1 is MNHNS and CDR2 is SASEGT. CDR3: CASTGTLFIGSGANVLTF. The CDR3 region has the DNA TGTGCCAGCACCGGGACTCTCTTTATAGGGTCTGGGGCCAACGTCCTGACTTTC.

The sample holds many counts of this clonotype. The gene calls are TRBV7-9 and TRBJ2-7, with D unresolved. This CDR3 contains 14 residues. Germline CDR1 is SEHNR and CDR2 is FQNEAQ (reference sequence). The germline V and J ends were trimmed by 4 bases and 0 bases, with 10 bases remaining between them. This CDR3 reads CASSSVVSSYEQYF. The CDR3 DNA reads as TGTGCCAGCAGCTCAGTAGTTAGCTCCTACGAGCAGTACTTC.

This clonotype was observed at least ten times. V and J are TRBV20-1 and TRBJ2-3; D call uncertain. Per germline, CDR1 DFQATT and CDR2 SNEGSKA (reference sequence). The CDR3 runs 14 residues. V was cut by 4 bases and J by 5 bases, with 16 bases left in between. CDR3 sequence: CSAKTLKYGDTQYF. The DNA for the CDR3 is TGCAGTGCTAAGACCCTTAAATATGGAGATACGCAGTATTTT.

This clonotype has ten or more counts. The J gene is TRBJ2-3, the V gene TRBV5-6, with 9 bases identical to TRBD1. V shed 4 bases, J shed 1 base, and the junction held 7 bases outside the gene matches. CDR1 and CDR2 from the germline V gene are SGHDT and YYEEEE. CDR3 size: 16 residues. The CDR3 sequence is CASSIKTGGRTDTQYF. The DNA of the CDR3 is TGTGCCAGCAGCATTAAGACAGGGGGTCGCACAGATACGCAGTATTTT.